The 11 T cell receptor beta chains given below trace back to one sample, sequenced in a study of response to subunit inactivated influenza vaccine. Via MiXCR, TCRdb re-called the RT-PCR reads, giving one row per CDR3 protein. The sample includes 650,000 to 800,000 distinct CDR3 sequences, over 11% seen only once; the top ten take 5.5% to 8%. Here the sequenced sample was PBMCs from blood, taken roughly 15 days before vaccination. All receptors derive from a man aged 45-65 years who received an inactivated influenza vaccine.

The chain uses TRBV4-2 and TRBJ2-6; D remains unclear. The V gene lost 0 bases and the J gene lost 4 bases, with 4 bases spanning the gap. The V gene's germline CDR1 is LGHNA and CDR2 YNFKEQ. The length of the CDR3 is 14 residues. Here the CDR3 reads CASSQDLGANVLTF. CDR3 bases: TGTGCCAGCAGCCAAGATCTGGGGGCCAACGTCCTGACTTTC.

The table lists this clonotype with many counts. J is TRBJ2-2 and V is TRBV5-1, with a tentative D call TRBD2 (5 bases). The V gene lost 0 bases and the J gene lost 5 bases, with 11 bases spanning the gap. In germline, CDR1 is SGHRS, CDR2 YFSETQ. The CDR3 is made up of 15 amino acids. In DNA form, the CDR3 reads TGCGCCAGCAGCTTGGAAACCGGGGTTACCGGGGAGCTGTTTTTT. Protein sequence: CASSLETGVTGELFF.

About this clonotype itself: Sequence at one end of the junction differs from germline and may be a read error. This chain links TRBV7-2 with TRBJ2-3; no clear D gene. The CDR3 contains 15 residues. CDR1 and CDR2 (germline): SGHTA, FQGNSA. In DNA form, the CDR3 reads TGTGCCATCAGCACCATGTACAGTCTCACAGATACGCAGTATTTT. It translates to CAISTMYSLTDTQYF.

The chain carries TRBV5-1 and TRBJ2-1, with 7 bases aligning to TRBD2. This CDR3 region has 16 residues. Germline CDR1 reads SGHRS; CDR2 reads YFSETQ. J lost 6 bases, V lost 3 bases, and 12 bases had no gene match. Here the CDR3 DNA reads TGCGCCAGCAGCTCGGGCGGTAGCGGGTTTATCAATGAGCAGTTCTTC. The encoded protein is CASSSGGSGFINEQFF.

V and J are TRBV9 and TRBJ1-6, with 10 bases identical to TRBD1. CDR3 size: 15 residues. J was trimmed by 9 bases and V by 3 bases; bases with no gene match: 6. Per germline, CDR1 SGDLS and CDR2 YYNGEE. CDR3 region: CASSATGGMGSPLHF. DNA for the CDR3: TGTGCCAGCAGCGCGACAGGGGGCATGGGTTCACCCCTCCACTTT.

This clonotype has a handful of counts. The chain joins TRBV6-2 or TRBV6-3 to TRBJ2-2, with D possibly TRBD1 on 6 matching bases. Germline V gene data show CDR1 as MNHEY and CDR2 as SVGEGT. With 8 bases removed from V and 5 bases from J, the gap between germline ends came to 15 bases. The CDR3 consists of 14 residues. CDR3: CASRPPGETGELFF. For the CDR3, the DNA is TGTGCCAGCCGCCCTCCAGGGGAGACCGGGGAGCTGTTTTTT.

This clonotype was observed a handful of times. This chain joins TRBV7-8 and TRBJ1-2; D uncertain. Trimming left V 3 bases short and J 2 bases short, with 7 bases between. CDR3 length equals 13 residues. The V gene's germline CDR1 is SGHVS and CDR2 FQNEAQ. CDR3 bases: TGTGCCAGCAGCTTTACCCCGAACTATGGCTACACCTTC. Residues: CASSFTPNYGYTF.

The CDR3 nucleotides read TGTGCCAGCAGTTACTTCCGAGACAGTTCCTACGAGCAGTACTTC. It is translated as CASSYFRDSSYEQYF. The chain employs TRBV6-5 and TRBJ2-7, with D tentatively TRBD1 (5 bases). CDR1 MNHEY and CDR2 SVGAGI come from the germline V gene. The CDR3 length is 15 residues. V lost 1 base and J lost 1, with 11 bases in between.

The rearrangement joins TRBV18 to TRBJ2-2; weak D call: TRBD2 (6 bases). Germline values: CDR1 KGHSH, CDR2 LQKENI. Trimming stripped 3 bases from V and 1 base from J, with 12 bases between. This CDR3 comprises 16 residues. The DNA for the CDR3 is TGTGCCAGCTCACCGAGGGGTAGCGGGAACACCGGGGAGCTGTTTTTT. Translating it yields CASSPRGSGNTGELFF.

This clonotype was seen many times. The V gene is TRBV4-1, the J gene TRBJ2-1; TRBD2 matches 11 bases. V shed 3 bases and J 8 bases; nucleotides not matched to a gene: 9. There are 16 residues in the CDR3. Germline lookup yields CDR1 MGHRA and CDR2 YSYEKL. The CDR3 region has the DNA TGCGCCAGCAGCCAGATTAGCGGGGGGGCCGGTTATGAGCAGTTCTTC. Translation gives CASSQISGGAGYEQFF.

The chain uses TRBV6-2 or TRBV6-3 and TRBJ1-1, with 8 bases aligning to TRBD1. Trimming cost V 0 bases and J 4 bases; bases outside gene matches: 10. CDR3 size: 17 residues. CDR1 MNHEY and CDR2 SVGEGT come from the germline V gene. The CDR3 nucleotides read TGTGCCAGCAGTTACTCGAGGCAGGGGGCGCCGGGCACTGAAGCTTTCTTT. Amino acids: CASSYSRQGAPGTEAFF.